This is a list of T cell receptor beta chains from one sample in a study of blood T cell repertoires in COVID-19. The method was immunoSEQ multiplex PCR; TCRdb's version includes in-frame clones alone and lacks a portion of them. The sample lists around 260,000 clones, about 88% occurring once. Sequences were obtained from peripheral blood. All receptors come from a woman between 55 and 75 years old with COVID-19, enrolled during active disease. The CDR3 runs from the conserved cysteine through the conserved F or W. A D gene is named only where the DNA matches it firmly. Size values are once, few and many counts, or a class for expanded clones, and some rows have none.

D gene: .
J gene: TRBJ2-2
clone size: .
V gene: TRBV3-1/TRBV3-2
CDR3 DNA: TGTGCCAGCAGCCAGGGGCCTCTGGGCTCCCGGGAGCTGTTTTTT
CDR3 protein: CASSQGPLGSRELFF

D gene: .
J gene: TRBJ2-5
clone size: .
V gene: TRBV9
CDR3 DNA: TGTGCCAGCAGCGTAGTGTCGGGGTCAGAGACCCAGTACTTC
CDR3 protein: CASSVVSGSETQYF

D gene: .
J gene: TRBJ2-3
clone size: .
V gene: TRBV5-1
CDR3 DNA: TGCGCCAGCAGCTCGGGACAACCCTTGGCAGATACGCAGTATTTT
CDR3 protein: CASSSGQPLADTQYF

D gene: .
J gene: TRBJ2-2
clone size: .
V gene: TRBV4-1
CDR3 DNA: TGCGCCAGCAGCCAAGATCGATTACGAGCGAACACCGGGGAGCTGTTTTTT
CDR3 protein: CASSQDRLRANTGELFF

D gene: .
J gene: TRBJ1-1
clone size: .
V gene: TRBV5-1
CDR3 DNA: TGCGCCAGCAGCCTCCCAGGTTTTGGAACTGAAGCTTTCTTT
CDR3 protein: CASSLPGFGTEAFF

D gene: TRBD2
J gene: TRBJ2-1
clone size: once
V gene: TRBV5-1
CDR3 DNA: TGCGCCAGCAGCTTTGAAGATCCTAGCGGGATCGATGAGCAGTTCTTC
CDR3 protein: CASSFEDPSGIDEQFF

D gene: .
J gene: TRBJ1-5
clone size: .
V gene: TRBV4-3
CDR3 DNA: TGCGCCAGCAGCCAGTCCTCGGGGGGACCCCTATATAGCAATCAGCCCCAGCATTTT
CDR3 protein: CASSQSSGGPLYSNQPQHF

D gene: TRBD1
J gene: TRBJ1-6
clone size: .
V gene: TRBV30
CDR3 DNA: TGTGCCTGTAACAGGGGGCCAAATAATTCACCCCTCCACTTT
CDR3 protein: CACNRGPNNSPLHF

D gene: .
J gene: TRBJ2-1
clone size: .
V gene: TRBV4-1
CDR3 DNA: TGCGCCAGCAGCCAAGACTGGGGCGGAACGGGCAATGAGCAGTTCTTC
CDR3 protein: CASSQDWGGTGNEQFF

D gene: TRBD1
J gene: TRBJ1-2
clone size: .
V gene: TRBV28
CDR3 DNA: TGTGCCAGCAAGACAGGGGGTGGGAGGTATGGCTACACCTTC
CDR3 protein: CASKTGGGRYGYTF

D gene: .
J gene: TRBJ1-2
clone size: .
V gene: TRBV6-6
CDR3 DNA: TGTGCCAGCAGTACATCTGCCAGGAAAACGAATGGCTACACCTTC
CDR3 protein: CASSTSARKTNGYTF

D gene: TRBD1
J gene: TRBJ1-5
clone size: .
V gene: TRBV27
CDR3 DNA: TGTGCCAGCAGCGTAACAGGGGGCAATCAGCCCCAGCATTTT
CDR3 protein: CASSVTGGNQPQHF

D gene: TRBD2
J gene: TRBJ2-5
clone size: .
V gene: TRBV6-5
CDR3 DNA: TGTGCCAGCAGTTACTGGCCTAGCGGGAACCAAGAGACCCAGTACTTC
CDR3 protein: CASSYWPSGNQETQYF

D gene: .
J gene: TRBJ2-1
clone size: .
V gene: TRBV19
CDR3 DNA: TGTGCCAGTCAACCCCAGGGGTGGGCGAATGAGCAGTTCTTC
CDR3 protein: CASQPQGWANEQFF

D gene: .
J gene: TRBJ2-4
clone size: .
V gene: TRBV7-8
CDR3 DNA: TGTGCCAGCAGCTTAGACCGACTAGCCAAAAACATTCAGTACTTC
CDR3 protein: CASSLDRLAKNIQYF

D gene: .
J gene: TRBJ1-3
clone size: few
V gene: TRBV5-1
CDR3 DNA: TGCGCCAGCAGCTTGGGTGGGGGGGCCAGAAGAGGAAACACCATATATTTT
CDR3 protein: CASSLGGGARRGNTIYF

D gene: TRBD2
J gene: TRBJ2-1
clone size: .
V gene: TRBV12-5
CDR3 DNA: TGTGCTAGTGGTTTGCTAGCGGGAGGGCTCTACAATGAGCAGTTCTTC
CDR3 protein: CASGLLAGGLYNEQFF

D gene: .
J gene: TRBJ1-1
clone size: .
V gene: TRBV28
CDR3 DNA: TGTGCCAGCAGTAGCCTAAAGGGGTCGGTGAACACTGAAGCTTTCTTT
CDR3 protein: CASSSLKGSVNTEAFF

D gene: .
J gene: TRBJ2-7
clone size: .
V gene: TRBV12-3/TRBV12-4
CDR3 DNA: TGTGCCAGCAGCCTTGGACAGACCTACGAGCAGTACTTC
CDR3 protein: CASSLGQTYEQYF

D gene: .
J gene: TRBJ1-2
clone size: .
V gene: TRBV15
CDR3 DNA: TGTGCCACCAGCAGAGCAAAGACAGCTAGCTATGGCTACACCTTC
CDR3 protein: CATSRAKTASYGYTF